This TCR beta chain was captured by sequencing in a study of OX40 agonist ivuxolimab in advanced cancers. About the investigation overall: Ivuxolimab, which targeted the costimulatory receptor OX40 (CD134), was an agonistic, fully human IgG2 monoclonal antibody. Intravenous ivuxolimab was administered to patients every 2 weeks at six dose levels: 0.01, 0.1, 0.3, 1.5, 3 and 10 mg/kg. Among the roughly 54 dose-escalation patients, roughly 20 had hepatocellular carcinoma, roughly 15 melanoma, 9 renal cell carcinoma and 9 head and neck cancer. In the dose-escalation cohort, more than 80% of patients were male, and the mean age was 60 years with a range of roughly 20 to 80. Patients were allowed to have had prior anti-PD-1, anti-PD-L1 or anti-CTLA-4 therapy, and 30% to 50% of the dose-escalation patients had previously received checkpoint inhibitors. Partial responses were achieved by three dose-escalation patients, of whom one had hepatocellular carcinoma and two had cutaneous melanoma. Peripheral TCRbeta sequencing aimed to test whether ivuxolimab altered TCR sequence diversity and caused clonal T-cell expansion. The paper reports the monotherapy dose-escalation portion (N of about 47 patients) of the phase I ivuxolimab trial. Overall study outcomes, separate from this receptor: In the 0.1-3.0 mg/kg groups, partial responders had among the lowest normalized peripheral clonal expansion, particularly in CD8+ T cells. At doses from 0.1 to 3.0 mg/kg, clonal expansion was seen in both CD4+ and CD8+ blood T cells between baseline and week 6. Low levels of normalized T-cell clonal expansion were also seen in some nonresponding patients. After ivuxolimab, expanded clones were on average more numerous among CD8+ T cells than among CD4+ T cells. Antigen specificity was not determined for the clonally expanded peripheral T cells.

The trial excluded patients who had a history of autoimmune disease or were on systemic immunosuppression. Peripheral blood for TCR sequencing was collected from all dose cohorts at baseline, on cycle 4 day 1, and on cycle 7 day 1. Samples came from an open-label, multicenter, first-in-human phase I dose-escalation trial of ivuxolimab. The trial enrolled adults with locally advanced or metastatic head and neck squamous cell, hepatocellular, melanoma or renal cell carcinoma. CD4+ and CD8+ T cells were sorted separately from peripheral blood before TCR sequencing. Genomic DNA was extracted from sorted cells for sequencing of the TCRbeta CDR3 region. The immunoSEQ Assay was used to sequence the TCRbeta CDR3 regions. The source is immuneACCESS, and TCRdb retained only in-frame sequences with V and J called. Part of the clones is not carried over; for the studies checked, unresolved V genes explain less than half of this, and the remainder is unexplained. Here the sample has about 100,000 clones; about nine tenths occur a single time. Together, the top ten hold about 0.29% of the sample.

V is cut by 5 bases and J by 5 bases, and the space between the germline ends is 15 bases. CDR1 LNHDA and CDR2 SQIVND are derived from the germline V gene (reference sequence). From the cysteine through the phenylalanine, the CDR3 covers 14 amino acids. The DNA shown is the 42-base CDR3, in frame from base 1. Of note for this clone: What this receptor recognizes is not known. Per-base qualities were not stored, and no clone one base away is much larger.

The receptor was derived from an adult with an advanced solid tumor such as melanoma, head and neck, liver or kidney cancer. The rearrangement joined TRBV19 to TRBJ2-5; a weak D assignment points to TRBD1 (6 bases agree). The source was CD4+ or CD8+ T cells sorted from blood, collected in a trial of the OX40 agonist ivuxolimab. The sequence in DNA is TGTGCCAGTAGTTTACTGGGGGCATGGGAGACCCAGTACTTC. Translated, this is CASSLLGAWETQYF.